These 22 T cell receptor beta chains share one sample of origin, sequenced in a study of long-term antiretroviral therapy in people with HIV. The run of the v3.0 immunoSEQ assay was at survey level. Sequenced by immunoSEQ multiplex PCR; TCRdb stores in-frame clones only, minus some. The sample has over 40,000 clones, about 95% seen once. The sequencing used unsorted PBMCs, collected approximately 9.1 years after starting antiretroviral therapy. The receptors originated from a man aged 25 to 40 with HIV.

J is TRBJ1-5 and V is TRBV15, with TRBD1 matching 9 bases. The CDR3 contains 15 residues. V gave up 8 bases and J gave up 3 bases; unmatched junction bases: 8. The germline CDR1 and CDR2 sequences are LNHNV and YYDKDF (reference sequence). The CDR3 region has the DNA TGTGCCACCCAAGTGGACAGGGGACTCAATCAGCCCCAGCATTTT. It encodes CATQVDRGLNQPQHF. The entire variable domain, with the rest obtained from reference TRBV15 and TRBJ1-5, is as follows: DAMVIQNPRYQVTQFGKPVTLSCSQTLNHNVMYWYQQKSSQAPKLLFHYYDKDFNNEADTPDNFQSRRPNTSFCFLDIRSPGLGDTAMYLCATQVDRGLNQPQHFGDGTRLSIL.

V and J are TRBV7-3 and TRBJ2-7, with 8 bases that match TRBD2. Germline CDR1 reads SGHTA; CDR2 reads FQGTGA. The ends lost 2 bases at V and 6 bases at J; junction bases unmatched: 9. This CDR3 is 15 amino acids long. CDR3 protein: CASSLGYTGTSEQYF. The CDR3 DNA reads TGTGCCAGCAGCTTAGGGTATACCGGGACTAGCGAGCAGTACTTC.

The chain employs TRBV7-2 and TRBJ1-3; a possible D gene is TRBD1 (6 bases). This CDR3 is 16 amino acids long. Trimming shortened V by 3 bases and J by 0 bases, and 12 bases separated the two germline ends. Germline V lookup: CDR1 SGHTA, CDR2 FQGNSA. The CDR3 spells CASSFVTGNSGNTIYF. The CDR3, as DNA: TGTGCCAGCAGCTTCGTGACAGGAAACTCTGGAAACACCATATATTTT. The full variable domain, its missing parts supplied by reference TRBV7-2 and TRBJ1-3, is GAGVSQSPSNKVTEKGKDVELRCDPISGHTALYWYRQSLGQGLEFLIYFQGNSAPDKSGLPSDRFSAERTGGSVSTLTIQRTQQEDSAVYLCASSFVTGNSGNTIYFGEGSWLTVV.

This CDR3 is CASSRTGQRGQETQYF. The DNA of the CDR3 is TGCGCCAGCAGCCGCACGGGACAGAGGGGGCAAGAGACCCAGTACTTC. The genes are TRBV5-1 and TRBJ2-5; 7 bases match TRBD1. The V gene's germline CDR1 is SGHRS and CDR2 YFSETQ. Trimming at V came to 4 bases and at J to 2 bases, leaving 11 bases not matched to a gene. CDR3 size: 16 residues.

This chain links TRBV28 with TRBJ1-1; D is ambiguous. CDR3 length: 14 residues. The germline V gene has CDR1 MDHEN and CDR2 SYDVKM. Trimming stripped 8 bases from V and 4 bases from J, with 17 bases between. CDR3 sequence reads: CASSMPPVGTEAFF. The DNA for the CDR3 is TGTGCCAGCTCAATGCCCCCGGTGGGCACTGAAGCTTTCTTT.

The chain uses TRBV6-1 and TRBJ2-7, with 9 bases that match TRBD2. The CDR3 runs to 15 residues. Looked up from germline, CDR1 is MNHNS and CDR2 is SASEGT. Unmatched junction bases numbered 14, after V lost 8 bases and J lost 6 bases. The CDR3 sequence is CASRPPQAGGFEQYF. CDR3 in DNA: TGTGCCAGCCGCCCCCCTCAAGCGGGGGGTTTCGAGCAGTACTTC.

This clone was observed a single time. The chain couples TRBV5-1 to TRBJ1-2, with D unresolved. CDR1 and CDR2 from the germline V gene are SGHRS and YFSETQ. V was clipped by 3 bases and J by 2 bases, with 5 bases between them. The CDR3 is 12 amino acids. The CDR3: CASSYDNYGYTF. The CDR3 coding sequence is TGCGCCAGCAGCTATGACAACTATGGCTACACCTTC.

The chain combines TRBV5-1 with TRBJ2-1, with 8 bases fitting TRBD2. Germline V gene sequence: CDR1 SGHRS, CDR2 YFSETQ. The CDR3 has 13 amino acids. The V and J ends lost 5 bases and 8 bases, in that order; junction bases with no gene match: 6. CDR3 sequence: CASSGGGMYEQFF. CDR3 sequence (DNA): TGCGCCAGCAGTGGCGGGGGGATGTATGAGCAGTTCTTC.

The rearrangement links TRBV5-4 to TRBJ2-1; 10 nucleotides line up with TRBD2. V gave up 4 bases and J gave up 3 bases; unmatched junction bases: 10. This CDR3 is 17 amino acids long. Germline V CDR1 and CDR2: SGHNT, YYREEE (reference sequence). The CDR3 sequence: CASSNQERGGYYNEQFF. DNA of the CDR3: TGTGCCAGCAGCAACCAGGAGCGGGGGGGGTACTACAATGAGCAGTTCTTC.

The chain carries TRBV28 and TRBJ1-5; D remains ambiguous. The germline V gene encodes CDR1 MDHEN and CDR2 SYDVKM. CDR3 length: 14 amino acids. Deletions cut 3 bases from V and 1 base from J, with 7 bases between. CDR3 coding DNA: TGTGCCAGCAGTTTTGGAGGGAGCAATCAGCCCCAGCATTTT. It encodes CASSFGGSNQPQHF.

The chain carries TRBV4-2 and TRBJ2-5; 10 positions match TRBD2. The CDR3 contains 14 residues. Unmatched junction bases numbered 3, after V lost 7 bases and J lost 1 base. Germline V lookup: CDR1 LGHNA, CDR2 YNFKEQ. CDR3 loop: CASTPSGGQETQYF. CDR3 bases: TGTGCCAGCACCCCTAGCGGGGGCCAAGAGACCCAGTACTTC.

This chain uses TRBV5-8 with TRBJ2-6; D is perhaps TRBD1 (6 bases). CDR3 size: 19 residues. The V end was cut by 4 bases, the J end by 0 bases, with 20 bases between. CDR1 SGHTS and CDR2 YDEGEE come from the germline V gene. The chain's CDR3 is CASSLDSGLLSSGANVLTF. The CDR3 DNA is TGTGCCAGCAGCCTGGACAGCGGATTACTGAGCTCTGGGGCCAACGTCCTGACTTTC.

This chain uses TRBV14 with TRBJ1-6; no clear D gene. Germline CDR1 and CDR2: SGHDN and FVKESK. V was shortened by 1 base and J by 9 bases, with 7 bases between the two germline ends. The CDR3 sequence is 13 residues long. The CDR3 protein is CASSQVQPSPLHF. The CDR3 DNA reads TGTGCCAGCAGCCAAGTCCAGCCTTCACCCCTCCACTTT.

On this clone itself: Other DNA sequences from this sample encode an identical CDR3 as well. The V gene is TRBV20-1, the J gene TRBJ1-5; D call uncertain. The CDR3 runs 11 residues. Trimming took off 1 base at V and 7 bases at J, with 5 bases between the two ends. Germline CDR1 is DFQATT and CDR2 is SNEGSKA (reference sequence). The CDR3 protein is CSARVGQPQHF. CDR3 coding DNA: TGCAGTGCTAGAGTTGGACAGCCCCAGCATTTT.

V and J are TRBV28 and TRBJ2-2; D gene uncertain. The CDR3 contains 13 residues. Germline-derived CDR1 and CDR2 are MDHEN and SYDVKM. Trimming removed 8 bases from V and 0 bases from J, with 7 bases in between. CDR3: CASLHPNTGELFF. For the CDR3, the DNA is TGTGCCAGCTTACACCCGAACACCGGGGAGCTGTTTTTT.

CDR3 DNA: TGTGCCAGCAGTTTATGGGACAGGGGAGCTGAAGCTTTCTTT. Translation: CASSLWDRGAEAFF. This chain links TRBV27 with TRBJ1-1; 10 bases map to TRBD1. After removal of 1 base from V and 6 bases from J, the junction contained 2 bases not matched to a gene. CDR1 is MNHEY and CDR2 is SMNVEV in the germline V gene (reference sequence). This CDR3 contains 14 residues.

The chain couples TRBV18 to TRBJ1-6; a weak D match, TRBD1 (5 bases). The CDR3 is 15 residues long. Germline CDR1 and CDR2: KGHSH and LQKENI. Deletions cut 1 base from V and 9 bases from J, with 13 bases between. This chain's CDR3 is CASSPQEGPFSPLHF. The CDR3, as DNA: TGTGCCAGCTCACCACAGGAGGGGCCTTTTTCACCCCTCCACTTT.

CDR3 DNA: TGCGCCAGCAGCCAATTCCACGGGACTACAGATACGCAGTATTTT. Protein: CASSQFHGTTDTQYF. The chain joins TRBV4-1 to TRBJ2-3; maybe TRBD2 (6 bases). Trimming took 2 bases from V and 3 from J, leaving 12 bases between them. CDR1 is MGHRA and CDR2 is YSYEKL in the germline V gene. The length of the CDR3 is 15 residues.

This clone was observed once. V gene TRBV4-2 combines with J gene TRBJ1-1, with D maybe TRBD1 (6 bases). Trimming took 4 bases from V and 1 from J, leaving 10 bases between them. The germline CDR1 and CDR2 sequences are LGHNA and YNFKEQ. CDR3 size: 14 residues. The CDR3 coding sequence is TGTGCCAGCAGCCCGTTGACAGGGAACACTGAAGCTTTCTTT. Amino acids: CASSPLTGNTEAFF.

The J gene is TRBJ2-5, the V gene TRBV18, with D unresolved. Trimming left V 1 base short and J 5 bases short, with 11 bases between. The CDR3 consists of 14 residues. Per the germline V gene, CDR1 is KGHSH and CDR2 is LQKENI. CDR3: CASSPRDSMETQYF. The CDR3, as DNA: TGTGCCAGCTCACCACGGGATAGTATGGAGACCCAGTACTTC.

This chain connects TRBV6-1 to TRBJ1-4; 9 positions agree with TRBD1. V was clipped by 2 bases and J by 5 bases; unmatched bases: 24. The CDR3 has 22 residues. The germline gives CDR1 MNHNS, CDR2 SASEGT. The CDR3 loop is CASSEILVGQGIVAGLNEKLFF. The CDR3 DNA follows: TGTGCCAGCAGTGAAATCCTCGTGGGACAGGGAATAGTTGCGGGACTAAATGAAAAACTGTTTTTT.

The chain uses TRBV5-1 and TRBJ1-1; TRBD1 agrees at 8 bases. The germline gives CDR1 SGHRS, CDR2 YFSETQ. The CDR3 totals 16 residues. V lost 7 bases, J lost 1 base, and 12 bases stayed unmatched. CDR3 amino acids: CASVSGQAAANTEAFF. CDR3 coding DNA: TGCGCCAGCGTATCGGGACAGGCGGCTGCGAACACTGAAGCTTTCTTT.